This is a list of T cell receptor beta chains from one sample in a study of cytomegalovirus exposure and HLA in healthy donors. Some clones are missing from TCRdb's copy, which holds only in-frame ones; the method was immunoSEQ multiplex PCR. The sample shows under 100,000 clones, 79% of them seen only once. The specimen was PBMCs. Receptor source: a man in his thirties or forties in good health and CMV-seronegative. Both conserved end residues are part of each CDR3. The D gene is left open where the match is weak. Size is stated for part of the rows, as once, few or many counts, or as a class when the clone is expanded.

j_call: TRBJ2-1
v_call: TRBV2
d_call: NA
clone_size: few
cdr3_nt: TGTGTCTCTACAGGGAATGAGCAGTTCTTC
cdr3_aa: CVSTGNEQFF

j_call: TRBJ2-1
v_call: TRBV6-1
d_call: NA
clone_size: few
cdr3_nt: TGTGCCAGCAGTGGGGGGGAATACAATGAGCAGTTCTTC
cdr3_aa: CASSGGEYNEQFF

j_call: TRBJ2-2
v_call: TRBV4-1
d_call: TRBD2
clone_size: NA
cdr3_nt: TGCGCCAGCAGCCATGCCCCTGGCGGGAGGTACACCGGGGAGCTGTTTTTT
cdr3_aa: CASSHAPGGRYTGELFF

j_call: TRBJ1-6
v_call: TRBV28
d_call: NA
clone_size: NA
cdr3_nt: TGTGCTGCAAGGGGGGGGCAGGGGCGAAATTCACCCCTCCACTTT
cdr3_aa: CAARGGQGRNSPLHF

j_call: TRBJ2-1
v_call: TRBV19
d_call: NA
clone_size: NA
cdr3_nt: TGTGCCAGTACTCCTTGGAGTGATCTCACCAATGAGCAGTTCTTC
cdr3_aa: CASTPWSDLTNEQFF

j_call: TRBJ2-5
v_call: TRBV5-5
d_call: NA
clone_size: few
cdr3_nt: TGTGCCAGCAGCTTACAGTCCAGTTCGGAGACCCAGTACTTC
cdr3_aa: CASSLQSSSETQYF

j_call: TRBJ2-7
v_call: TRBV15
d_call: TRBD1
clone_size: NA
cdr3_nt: TGTGCCACCAGCCGGGACAGGGGTTCCTACGAGCAGTACTTC
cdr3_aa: CATSRDRGSYEQYF

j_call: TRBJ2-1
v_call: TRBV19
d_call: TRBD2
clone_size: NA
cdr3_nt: TGTGCCAGTAGTACGGGCCCGGGACTAGCAAGCAATGAGCAGTTCTTC
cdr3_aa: CASSTGPGLASNEQFF

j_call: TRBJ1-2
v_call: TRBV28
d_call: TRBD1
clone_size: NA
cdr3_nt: TGTGCCAGCAGTCTGTCCCTTCCGGGACAGGGGAGTGGCTACACCTTC
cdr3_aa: CASSLSLPGQGSGYTF

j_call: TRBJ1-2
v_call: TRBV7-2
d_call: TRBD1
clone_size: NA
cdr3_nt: TGTGCCAGCAGCCTCGGGTCGGGACAGATCTATGGCTACCCCTTC
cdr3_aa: CASSLGSGQIYGYPF

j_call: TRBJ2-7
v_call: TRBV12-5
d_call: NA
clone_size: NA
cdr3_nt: TGTGCTAGTGGTTTGGTACTCGTAGCGGCGCCCTACGAGCAGTACTTC
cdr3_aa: CASGLVLVAAPYEQYF

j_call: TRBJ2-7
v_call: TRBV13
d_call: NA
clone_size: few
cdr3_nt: TGTGCCAGCAGCTTACTCGCTAGCGTCGGATACGAGCAGTACTTC
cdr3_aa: CASSLLASVGYEQYF

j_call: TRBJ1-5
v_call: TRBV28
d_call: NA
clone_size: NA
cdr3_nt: TGTGCCAGCAGTTCCTTCGGGGGGGGCTGGCAGCCCCAGCATTTT
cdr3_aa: CASSSFGGGWQPQHF

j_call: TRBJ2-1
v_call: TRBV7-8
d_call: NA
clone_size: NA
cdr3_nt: TGTGCCAGCAGCTTACAGGGGTTTGCGAATGAGCAGTTCTTC
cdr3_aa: CASSLQGFANEQFF

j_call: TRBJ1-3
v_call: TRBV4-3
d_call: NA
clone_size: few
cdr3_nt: TGCGCCAGCAGCCAAGATGGAGGGCCCCCTGGAAACACCATATATTTT
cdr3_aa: CASSQDGGPPGNTIYF

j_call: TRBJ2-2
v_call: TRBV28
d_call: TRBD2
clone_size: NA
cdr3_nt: TGTGCCAGCAGTTTTAAACTAGCGGTAACCGGGGAGCTGTTTTTT
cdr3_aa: CASSFKLAVTGELFF

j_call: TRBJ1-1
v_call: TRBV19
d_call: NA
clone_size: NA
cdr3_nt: TGTGCCAGTAGTATTAAAGGGGACACTGAAGCTTTCTTT
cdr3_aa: CASSIKGDTEAFF

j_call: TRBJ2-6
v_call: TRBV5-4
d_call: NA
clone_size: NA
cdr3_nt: TGTGCCAGCAGCTTACAGGGTCTGGGGGCCAACGTCCTGACTTTC
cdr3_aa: CASSLQGLGANVLTF

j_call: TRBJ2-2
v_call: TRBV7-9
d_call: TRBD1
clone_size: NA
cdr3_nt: TGTGCCAGCAGACAACAGGGGATCACCGGGGAGCTGTTTTTT
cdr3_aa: CASRQQGITGELFF

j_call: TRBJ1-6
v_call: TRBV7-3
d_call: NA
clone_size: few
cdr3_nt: TGTGCCAGCAGCTCAGGGAGGGAAAGATCACCCCTCCACTTT
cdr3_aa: CASSSGRERSPLHF